The 23 T cell receptor beta chains below come from one sample, sequenced in a study of low-dose radiotherapy and immunotherapy resistance in tumors. Covering alpha and beta chains, TRAV- and TRBV-specific primers were used for the first-strand cDNA. Amplification of TCRs used a constant-region primer and V-primer adapter for about 20 PCR cycles. TCRdb re-derived calls from the reads in MiXCR, one entry per CDR3 protein. The sample consists of nearly 95,000 distinct CDR3 sequences, just under 9.5% of them appearing once. Sample time point: before trial treatment. Source: PBMCs, taken before treatment. The receptor set was obtained from a male donor with prostate cancer.

This clonotype was counted ten times or more. The chain combines TRBV20-1 with TRBJ1-2; D might be TRBD1 (5 bases). CDR1 is DFQATT, CDR2 SNEGSKA, per germline (reference sequence). The CDR3 sequence is 16 residues long. V lost 0 bases and J 2 bases, leaving 16 bases between the germline ends. As DNA, the CDR3 is TGCAGTGCTAGAGACCGGTTTGGGACCACGAACTATGGCTACACCTTC. Amino acids: CSARDRFGTTNYGYTF.

This clonotype was observed many times. J is TRBJ2-5 and V is TRBV7-2; no clear D gene. The CDR3 loop spans 13 amino acids. V shed 2 bases and J shed 1 base, with 5 bases lying between them. Germline V CDR1 and CDR2: SGHTA, FQGNSA. The DNA for the CDR3 is TGTGCCAGCAGCTTACACGGCCAAGAGACCCAGTACTTC. Translated, it gives CASSLHGQETQYF.

This clonotype has at least ten counts. The chain is built from TRBV28 and TRBJ2-7, with D perhaps TRBD1 (6 bases). This CDR3 is 15 amino acids long. Germline V lookup: CDR1 MDHEN, CDR2 SYDVKM. Deletions cut 1 base from V and 2 bases from J, with 12 bases between. The chain's CDR3 is CASSLSGGRTYEQYF. For the CDR3, the DNA is TGTGCCAGCAGTTTATCTGGGGGCCGAACCTACGAGCAGTACTTC. The variable domain in full, with the rest retrieved from reference TRBV28 and TRBJ2-7, is DVKVTQSSRYLVKRTGEKVFLECVQDMDHENMFWYRQDPGLGLRLIYFSYDVKMKEKGDIPEGYSVSREKKERFSLILESASTNQTSMYLCASSLSGGRTYEQYFGPGTRLTVT.

This clonotype was recorded many times. The chain joins TRBV4-3 to TRBJ2-1; D uncertain. This CDR3 has 15 residues. From germline, CDR1 is LGHNA and CDR2 YSLEER. Deletions cut 8 bases from V and 8 bases from J, with 22 bases between. CDR3 amino acids: CASPAYSPNIDEQFF. CDR3 DNA: TGCGCCAGCCCCGCTTACTCCCCCAACATCGATGAGCAGTTCTTC.

This clonotype appeared many times. V gene TRBV12-3 or TRBV12-4 combines with J gene TRBJ2-1; D assignment may be TRBD1 or TRBD2 (5 bases each). The CDR3 totals 14 residues. The V and J ends lost 6 bases and 4 bases respectively, with 13 bases between them. Here the CDR3 DNA reads TGTGCCAGCAGCCCCAGTGGGGGATACAATGAGCAGTTCTTC. Its protein is CASSPSGGYNEQFF.

This clonotype was picked up many times. The J gene is TRBJ2-7, the V gene TRBV5-5, with 10 nucleotides matching TRBD1. From germline, CDR1 is SGHKS and CDR2 YYEKEE (reference sequence). This CDR3 is 16 amino acids long. V lost 0 bases and J lost 2; bases outside the gene matches: 5. CDR3 coding DNA: TGTGCCAGCAGCTTGGGCGGGACAGGGGTCGCCTACGAGCAGTACTTC. Translated: CASSLGGTGVAYEQYF.

Ten or more counts support this clonotype. Written as DNA, the CDR3 is TGCAGTGCTAGAGTGGCGGGAGTCACCTACGAGCAGTACTTC. This codes for CSARVAGVTYEQYF. The chain links TRBV20-1 to TRBJ2-7, with 7 bases that match TRBD2. The germline CDR1 and CDR2 sequences are DFQATT and SNEGSKA (reference sequence). CDR3 length: 14 residues. The trim removed 1 base at V and 2 bases at J, leaving 5 bases unmatched.

This clonotype was recorded many times. The V and J genes are TRBV7-6 and TRBJ2-1, with a tentative D call TRBD2 (6 bases). V lost 2 bases and J lost 7, with 15 bases in between. In germline, CDR1 is SGHVS, CDR2 FNYEAQ. The CDR3 is 15 residues long. This CDR3 reads CASSLTTGASNEQFF. The CDR3 DNA reads TGTGCCAGCAGCTTAACGACGGGAGCTTCAAATGAGCAGTTCTTC.

With respect to this clonotype: A far larger clone is off by one base, so a read error is likely. The conserved closing phenylalanine or tryptophan is absent in this CDR3, likely reflecting a read error. The chain is built from TRBV13 and TRBJ2-5, with TRBD1 matching 9 bases. The CDR3 length is 14 residues. V was pared by 4 bases and J by 5 bases, with 5 bases of the junction left unmatched. CDR1 and CDR2 from the germline V gene are PRHDT and FYEKMQ (reference sequence). For the CDR3, the DNA is TGTGCCAGCAGCTCTACAGGGGGCAGGGAGACCCAGTACTCC. It yields the protein CASSSTGGRETQYS.

At least ten counts were recorded for this clonotype. This rearrangement joins TRBV3-1 to TRBJ2-7; D uncertain. The V and J ends lost 4 bases and 5 bases respectively, with 9 bases between them. CDR1 LGHDT and CDR2 YNNKEL come from the germline V gene (reference sequence). The length of the CDR3 is 12 residues. In DNA, the CDR3 is TGTGCCAGCAGCCCAACCGGGCACGAGCAGTACTTC. As protein: CASSPTGHEQYF.

As concerns this clonotype: This sequence is one base from a far larger clone and is likely a read error. The chain joins TRBV28 to TRBJ2-1; possible D gene TRBD2, 6 bases. Trimming took 4 bases from V and 4 from J, leaving 14 bases between them. Looked up from germline, CDR1 is MDHEN and CDR2 is SYDVKM. The CDR3 loop spans 15 amino acids. CDR3 protein: CASSYAWEDYNEQFF. The CDR3 nucleotides are TGTGCCAGCAGTTACGCATGGGAGGATTACAATGAGCAGTTCTTC.

In this sample, this clonotype turned up many times. The CDR3 DNA sequence: TGTGCCAGCAGAAAGCAAGGGTGGGAAAGGACGGGTACCGGGGAGCTGTTTTTT. It specifies CASRKQGWERTGTGELFF. The V gene is TRBV21-1, the J gene TRBJ2-2. TRBV21-1 is classified as a pseudogene. The CDR3 is 18 residues long.

This clonotype was counted at least ten times. This CDR3 reads CASSPEGNQPQHF. CDR3 coding DNA: TGCGCCAGCAGCCCGGAGGGGAATCAGCCCCAGCATTTT. The rearrangement links TRBV4-3 to TRBJ1-5; tentative D call: TRBD1 (5 bases). The germline V gene has CDR1 LGHNA and CDR2 YSLEER. The CDR3 has 13 amino acids. Deletions cut 4 bases from V and 4 bases from J, with 8 bases between.

This clonotype was observed many times. The rearrangement uses TRBV9 and TRBJ2-1; TRBD2 might be the D (5 bases). CDR1 is SGDLS, CDR2 YYNGEE, per germline. Trimming left V 1 base short and J 1 base short, with 9 bases between. The CDR3 contains 15 residues. The CDR3 protein is CASSVTGNSYNEQFF. The CDR3 DNA is TGTGCCAGCAGCGTAACCGGGAATTCCTACAATGAGCAGTTCTTC.

About this clonotype: The DNA is left out, because the CDR3 cannot be placed on it with certainty; the CDR3 is given as TCRdb lists it. This chain joins TRBV5-5 and TRBJ2-2; TRBD1 was called by the table and not checked on the DNA. The V gene's germline CDR1 is SGHKS and CDR2 YYEKEE (reference sequence). The CDR3 sequence runs 22 residues, both termini included. The CDR3 sequence: CASTDRSTYEQYFGPGTGELFF.

V usage is TRBV7-6 and J usage is TRBJ2-7, with 9 bases aligning to TRBD1. The trim removed 4 bases at V and 2 bases at J, leaving 6 bases unmatched. Germline V gene data show CDR1 as SGHVS and CDR2 as FNYEAQ. The CDR3 consists of 15 residues. As DNA, the CDR3 is TGTGCCAGCAGCTCGGGGACAGGGAAGACCTACGAGCAGTACTTC. It translates to CASSSGTGKTYEQYF.

This clonotype occurred many times. The V gene is TRBV4-1, the J gene TRBJ1-4; weak D call: TRBD1 (5 bases). The CDR3 is 16 residues long. V dropped 3 bases and J dropped 0 bases, with 11 bases sitting between them. Germline-derived CDR1 and CDR2 are MGHRA and YSYEKL. The CDR3 DNA reads TGCGCCAGCAGCCAGAATTCGGGGGCAACTAATGAAAAACTGTTTTTT. It encodes CASSQNSGATNEKLFF.

This clonotype appeared many times. The chain is built from TRBV11-2 and TRBJ1-2; the match to TRBD1 covers 9 bases. Germline CDR1 and CDR2: SGHAT and FQNNGV. There are 14 residues in the CDR3. V gave up 1 base and J gave up 9 bases; unmatched junction bases: 6. CDR3: CASSLARDRGSYTF. The CDR3 nucleotides are TGTGCCAGCAGCTTAGCCCGCGACAGGGGGAGCTACACCTTC.

In DNA form, the CDR3 reads TGCGCCAGCAGCTTGGAACTAGCGGCCTACGAGCAGTACTTC. Residues: CASSLELAAYEQYF. V usage is TRBV5-1 and J usage is TRBJ2-7; the match to TRBD2 covers 8 bases. CDR3 length: 14 amino acids. The germline V gene encodes CDR1 SGHRS and CDR2 YFSETQ. V shed 0 bases, J shed 2 bases, and the junction held 1 base outside the gene matches.

About this clonotype itself: This likely stems from a read error, as it lies one base from a far larger clone. CDR3 sequence: CASRNQQGLSPLHF. The CDR3 bases are TGTGCCAGCAGGAATCAGCAGGGCCTTTCACCCCTCCACTTT. The chain joins TRBV27 to TRBJ1-6, with TRBD1 as a possible D gene (5 bases). The CDR3 is made up of 14 amino acids. Germline V gene data show CDR1 as MNHEY and CDR2 as SMNVEV (reference sequence). Trimming cost V 6 bases and J 9 bases, with 15 bases left between them.

This clonotype occurred many times. V and J are TRBV7-9 and TRBJ2-3; 9 bases match TRBD2. J was trimmed by 2 bases and V by 1 base; bases with no gene match: 4. The CDR3 loop spans 16 amino acids. CDR1 SEHNR and CDR2 FQNEAQ come from the germline V gene (reference sequence). CDR3 sequence: CASSLGLADLTDTQYF. For the CDR3, the DNA is TGTGCCAGCAGCTTAGGACTAGCGGATCTCACAGATACGCAGTATTTT. Looking up the rest from reference TRBV7-9 and TRBJ2-3 gives the full variable domain: DTGVSQNPRHKITKRGQNVTFRCDPISEHNRLYWYRQTLGQGPEFLTYFQNEAQLEKSRLLSDRFSAERPKGSFSTLEIQRTEQGDSAMYLCASSLGLADLTDTQYFGPGTRLTVL.

The genes are TRBV7-9 and TRBJ2-3, with 7 bases fitting TRBD2. With 4 bases clipped from V and 7 bases from J, the junction kept 5 bases outside the gene matches. CDR1 is SEHNR and CDR2 is FQNEAQ in the germline V gene (reference sequence). CDR3 length equals 13 residues. In DNA form, the CDR3 reads TGTGCCAGCAGCTCGCCGGGAGGAAATACGCAGTATTTT. This gives the protein CASSSPGGNTQYF.

The chain is built from TRBV4-3 and TRBJ1-5; D call uncertain. The CDR3 sequence is 15 residues long. The germline CDR1 and CDR2 sequences are LGHNA and YSLEER. V was cut by 0 bases and J by 3 bases, with 9 bases left in between. The CDR3 loop is CASSQERLANQPQHF. Here the CDR3 DNA reads TGCGCCAGCAGCCAAGAGAGGTTAGCCAATCAGCCCCAGCATTTT.